The clone carrying this T cell receptor beta chain has a count of ten or more. What it binds is not known. The record originates from a study of T-cell memory formation after mild COVID-19. The V gene's germline CDR1 is SGHRS and CDR2 YFSETQ. Trimming cost V 1 base and J 2 bases, with 14 bases left between them. This CDR3 is built from 16 residues. Study findings and constraints: CD4+ clones that contracted lay mainly in CM and EM; CD8+ ones lay in EMRA. That cross-reactive memory joined was suggested by some responding clones appearing in pre-infection memory.

TCRdb processed the 5' RACE reads anew with MiXCR; each CDR3 protein has one entry. This sample yields about 430,000 distinct CDR3 sequences, of which more than 15% are seen a single time; around a fifth belongs to the top ten. The material sequenced was PBMCs or a T cell subset sorted from them (not recorded which). This receptor was taken from a man between 18 and 29 years old who had mild COVID-19 (a few samples of this study predate the infection). Cell type and time point are not known. The chain has TRBV5-1 and TRBJ2-3; weak D call: TRBD1 (6 bases). CDR3 sequence (DNA): TGCGCCAGCAGCTTGATAGGACAGATGTACACAGATACGCAGTATTTT. Its translation: CASSLIGQMYTDTQYF.